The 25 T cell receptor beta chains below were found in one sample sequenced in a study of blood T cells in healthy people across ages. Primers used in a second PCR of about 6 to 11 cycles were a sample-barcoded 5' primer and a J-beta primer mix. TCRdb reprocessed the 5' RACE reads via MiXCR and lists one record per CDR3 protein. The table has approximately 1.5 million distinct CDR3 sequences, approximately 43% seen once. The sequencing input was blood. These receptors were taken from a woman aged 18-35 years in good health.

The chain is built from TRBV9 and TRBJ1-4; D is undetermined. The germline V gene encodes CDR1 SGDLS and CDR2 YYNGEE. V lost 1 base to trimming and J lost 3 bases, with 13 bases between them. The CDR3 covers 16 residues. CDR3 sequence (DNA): TGTGCCAGCAGCGTACTTCCCGGGATACCTAATGAAAAACTGTTTTTT. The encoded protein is CASSVLPGIPNEKLFF. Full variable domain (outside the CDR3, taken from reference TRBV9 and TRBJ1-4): DSGVTQTPKHLITATGQRVTLRCSPRSGDLSVYWYQQSLDQGLQFLIQYYNGEERAKGNILERFSAQQFPDLHSELNLSSLELGDSALYFCASSVLPGIPNEKLFFGSGTQLSVL.

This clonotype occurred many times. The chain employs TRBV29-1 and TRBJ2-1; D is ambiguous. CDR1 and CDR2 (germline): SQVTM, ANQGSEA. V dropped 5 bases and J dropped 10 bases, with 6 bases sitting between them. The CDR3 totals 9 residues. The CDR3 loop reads CSVSGEQFF. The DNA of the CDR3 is TGCAGCGTTTCCGGAGAGCAGTTCTTC.

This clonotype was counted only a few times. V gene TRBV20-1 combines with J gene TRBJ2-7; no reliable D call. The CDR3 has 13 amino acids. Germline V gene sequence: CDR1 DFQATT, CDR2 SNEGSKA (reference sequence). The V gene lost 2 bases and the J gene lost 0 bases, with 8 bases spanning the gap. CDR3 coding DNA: TGCAGTGCTAGACAGCCTAGCTCCTACGAGCAGTACTTC. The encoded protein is CSARQPSSYEQYF.

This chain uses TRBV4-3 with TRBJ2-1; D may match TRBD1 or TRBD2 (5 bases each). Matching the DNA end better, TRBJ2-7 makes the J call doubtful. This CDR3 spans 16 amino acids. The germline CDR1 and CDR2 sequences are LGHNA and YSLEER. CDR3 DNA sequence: TGCGCCAGCAGCCAGGATGACCCCAGGGACCCCAATGAGCAGTACTTC. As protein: CASSQDDPRDPNEQYF.

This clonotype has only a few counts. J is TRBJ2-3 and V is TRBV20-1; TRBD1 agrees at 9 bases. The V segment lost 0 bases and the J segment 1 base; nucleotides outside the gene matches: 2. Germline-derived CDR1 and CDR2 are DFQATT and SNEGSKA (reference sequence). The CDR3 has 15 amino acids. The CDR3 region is CSARDRTGGTDTQYF. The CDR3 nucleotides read TGCAGTGCTAGAGATCGGACAGGGGGCACAGATACGCAGTATTTT.

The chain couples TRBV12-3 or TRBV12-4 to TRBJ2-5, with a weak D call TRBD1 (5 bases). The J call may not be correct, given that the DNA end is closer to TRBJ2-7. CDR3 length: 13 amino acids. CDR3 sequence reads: CASSQNRNHEQYF. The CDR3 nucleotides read TGTGCCAGCAGCCAAAACAGGAACCACGAGCAGTACTTC.

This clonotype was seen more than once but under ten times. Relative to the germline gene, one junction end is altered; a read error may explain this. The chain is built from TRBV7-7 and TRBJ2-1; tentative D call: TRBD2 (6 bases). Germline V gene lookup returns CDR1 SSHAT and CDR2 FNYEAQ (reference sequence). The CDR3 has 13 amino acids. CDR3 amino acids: CASSPSGSYEQFF. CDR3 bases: TGTGCTAGCAGCCCTTCCGGGAGTTATGAGCAGTTCTTC.

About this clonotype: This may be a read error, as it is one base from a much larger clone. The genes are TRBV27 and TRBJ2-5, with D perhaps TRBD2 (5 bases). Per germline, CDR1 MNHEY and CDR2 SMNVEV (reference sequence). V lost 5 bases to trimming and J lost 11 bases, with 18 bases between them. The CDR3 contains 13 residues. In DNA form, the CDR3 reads TGTGCCAGCAGTATAGGACTGGAGAATGAGCAGTACTTC. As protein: CASSIGLENEQYF.

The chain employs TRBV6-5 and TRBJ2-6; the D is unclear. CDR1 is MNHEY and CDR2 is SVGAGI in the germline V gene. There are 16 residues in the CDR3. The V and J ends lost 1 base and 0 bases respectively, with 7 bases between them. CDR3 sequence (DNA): TGTGCCAGCAGTTACTTGATCCTCTCTGGGGCCAACGTCCTGACTTTC. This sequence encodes CASSYLILSGANVLTF.

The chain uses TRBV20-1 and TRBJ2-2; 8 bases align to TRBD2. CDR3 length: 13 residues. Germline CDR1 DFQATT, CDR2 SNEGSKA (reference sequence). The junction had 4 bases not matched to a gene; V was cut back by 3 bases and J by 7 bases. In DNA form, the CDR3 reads TGCAGTGCTAGCGGGGGGGCCGTCGGGGAGCTGTTTTTT. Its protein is CSASGGAVGELFF.

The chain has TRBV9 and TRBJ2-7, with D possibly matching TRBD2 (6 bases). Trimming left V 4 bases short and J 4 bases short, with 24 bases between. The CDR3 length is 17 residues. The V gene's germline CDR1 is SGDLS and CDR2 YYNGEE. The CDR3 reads CASSSGLPPGVEYEQYF. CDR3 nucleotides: TGTGCCAGCAGCTCGGGACTTCCTCCCGGGGTGGAATACGAGCAGTACTTC.

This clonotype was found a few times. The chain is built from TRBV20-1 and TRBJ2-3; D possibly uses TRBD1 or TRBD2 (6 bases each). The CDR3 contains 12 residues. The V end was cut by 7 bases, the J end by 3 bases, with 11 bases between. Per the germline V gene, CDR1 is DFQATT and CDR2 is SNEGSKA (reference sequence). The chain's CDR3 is CSVGGPTDTQYF. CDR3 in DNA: TGCAGTGTGGGGGGCCCGACAGATACGCAGTATTTT.

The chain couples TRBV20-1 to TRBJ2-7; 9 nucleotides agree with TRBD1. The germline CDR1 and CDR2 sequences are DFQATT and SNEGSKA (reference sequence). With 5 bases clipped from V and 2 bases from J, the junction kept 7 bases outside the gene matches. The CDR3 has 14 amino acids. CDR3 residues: CSALRTGVPYEQYF. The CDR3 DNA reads TGCAGTGCTTTAAGGACAGGGGTTCCCTACGAGCAGTACTTC.

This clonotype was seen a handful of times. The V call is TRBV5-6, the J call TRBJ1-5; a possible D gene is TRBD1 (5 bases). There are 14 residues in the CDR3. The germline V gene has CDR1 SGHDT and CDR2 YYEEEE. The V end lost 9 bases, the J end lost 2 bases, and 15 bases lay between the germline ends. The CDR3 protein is CAIVSRGGNQPQHF. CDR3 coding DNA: TGTGCCATTGTAAGTCGGGGCGGCAATCAGCCCCAGCATTTT.

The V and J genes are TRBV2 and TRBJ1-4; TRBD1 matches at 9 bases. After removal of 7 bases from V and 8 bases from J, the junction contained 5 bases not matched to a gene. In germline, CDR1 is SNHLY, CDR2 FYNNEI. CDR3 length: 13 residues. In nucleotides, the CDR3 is TGTGCCAGCACACAGGGGGCAGGGGAAAAACTGTTTTTT. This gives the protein CASTQGAGEKLFF.

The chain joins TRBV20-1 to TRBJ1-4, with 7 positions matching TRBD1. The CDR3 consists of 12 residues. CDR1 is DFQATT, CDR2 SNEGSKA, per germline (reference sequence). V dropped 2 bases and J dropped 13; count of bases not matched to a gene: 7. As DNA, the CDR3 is TGCAGTGCTAGACTATTCTGGGACAGACTGTTTTTT. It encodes CSARLFWDRLFF.

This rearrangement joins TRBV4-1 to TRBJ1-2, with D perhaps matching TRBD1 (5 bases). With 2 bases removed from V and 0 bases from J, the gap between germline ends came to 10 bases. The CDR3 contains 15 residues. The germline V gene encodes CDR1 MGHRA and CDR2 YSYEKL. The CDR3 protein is CASSQSPRANYGYTF. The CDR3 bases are TGCGCCAGCAGCCAATCGCCCAGGGCTAACTATGGCTACACCTTC.

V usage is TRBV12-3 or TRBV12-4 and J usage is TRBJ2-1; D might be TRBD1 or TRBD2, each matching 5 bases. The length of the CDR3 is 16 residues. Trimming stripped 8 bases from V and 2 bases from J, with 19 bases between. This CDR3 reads CASRSRDVLPYNEQFF. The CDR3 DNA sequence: TGTGCCAGCCGGAGTAGGGACGTCCTTCCCTACAATGAGCAGTTCTTC.

The CDR3 coding sequence is TGTGCCAGCAGTTTTACGGGGGGCTGGGGTGAAAAACTGTTTTTT. Its translation: CASSFTGGWGEKLFF. V is TRBV12-3 or TRBV12-4 and J is TRBJ1-4, with D possibly TRBD1 on 6 matching bases. Trimming took off 3 bases at V and 7 bases at J, with 15 bases between the two ends. The CDR3 length is 15 residues.

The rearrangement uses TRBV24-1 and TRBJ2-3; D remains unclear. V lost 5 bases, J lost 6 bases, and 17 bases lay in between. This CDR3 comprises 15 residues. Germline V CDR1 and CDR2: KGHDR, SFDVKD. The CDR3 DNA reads TGTGCCACCAGTGGCTCCCCCTACTCGGGCGATACGCAGTATTTT. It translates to CATSGSPYSGDTQYF.

CDR3 amino acids: CASSYSLAGATDTQYF. The CDR3 DNA is TGTGCCAGCAGTTACTCGCTAGCGGGAGCAACAGATACGCAGTATTTT. The V call is TRBV6-5, the J call TRBJ2-3; TRBD2 matches 10 bases. From germline, CDR1 is MNHEY and CDR2 SVGAGI. The trim removed 0 bases at V and 3 bases at J, leaving 3 bases unmatched. The CDR3 length is 16 residues.

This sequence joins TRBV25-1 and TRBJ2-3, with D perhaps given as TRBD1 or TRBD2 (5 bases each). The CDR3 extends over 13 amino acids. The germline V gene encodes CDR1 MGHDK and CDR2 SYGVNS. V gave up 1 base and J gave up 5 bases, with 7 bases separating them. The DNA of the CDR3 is TGTGCCAGCAGTGAATTTGGGGGAGATACGCAGTATTTT. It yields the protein CASSEFGGDTQYF.

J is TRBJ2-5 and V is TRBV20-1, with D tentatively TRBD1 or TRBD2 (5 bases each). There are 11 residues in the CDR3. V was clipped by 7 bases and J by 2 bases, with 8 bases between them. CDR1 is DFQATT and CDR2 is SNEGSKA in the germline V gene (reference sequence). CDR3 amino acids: CSGDQQETQYF. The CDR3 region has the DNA TGCAGTGGGGACCAACAAGAGACCCAGTACTTC.

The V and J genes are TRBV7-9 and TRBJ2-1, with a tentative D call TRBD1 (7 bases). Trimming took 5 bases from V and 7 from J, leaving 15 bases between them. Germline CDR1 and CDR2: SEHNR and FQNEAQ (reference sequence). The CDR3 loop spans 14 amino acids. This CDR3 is CASSRRDRSNEQFF. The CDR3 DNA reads TGTGCCAGCAGCCGGAGGGACAGATCTAATGAGCAGTTCTTC.

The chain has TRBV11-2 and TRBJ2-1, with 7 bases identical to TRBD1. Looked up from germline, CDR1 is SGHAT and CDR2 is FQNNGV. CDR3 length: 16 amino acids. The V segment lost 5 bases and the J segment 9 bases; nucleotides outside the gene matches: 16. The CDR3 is CASSPIMSTGVVEQFF. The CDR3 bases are TGTGCCAGCAGCCCCATTATGAGCACAGGGGTGGTTGAGCAGTTCTTC.